The sequence of this T cell receptor (beta chain) was determined in a study of T cell changes during pregnancy in multiple sclerosis. Clones were sequenced by immunoSEQ multiplex PCR, and TCRdb holds only the in-frame ones, with some missing. The sample records 50,000 or so clones, 90% to 95% being singletons. The germline gives CDR1 MNHNY, CDR2 SVGAGI (reference sequence). This CDR3 is 13 amino acids long. V lost 6 bases to trimming and J lost 1 base, with 9 bases between them. The rearrangement uses TRBV6-6 and TRBJ1-2; D not certain. This clonotype originated in a female donor with multiple sclerosis, enrolled in a pregnancy study. The source material was CD8+ T cells from peripheral blood mononuclear cells, sampled after pregnancy. The CDR3 DNA reads as TGTGCCAGCAGCCCCTCGGGTAACTATGGCTACACCTTC. Translated: CASSPSGNYGYTF.